These T cell receptor beta chains were read from a single sample in a study of shared clonotypes between healthy human individuals. Method: immunoSEQ multiplex PCR; TCRdb's copy keeps in-frame clones and lacks some. The table includes more than 850,000 clones, 78% detected once. Sequences were obtained from memory CD4+ T cells from PBMCs. The receptors were gathered from a man aged 18 to 30 in good health. Some clones in this sample may be carry-over from other donors' samples. CDR3s leave out the opening cysteine and the closing phenylalanine or tryptophan. The order of the fields is J gene, clone size, V gene, CDR3 protein. Size is omitted from some rows. Given values are once, few, many or a class for expanded clones.

TRBJ1-1 few TRBV7-2 ASSFSQGTEAF
TRBJ2-1 . TRBV18 ASSLPLAGGPSNEQF
TRBJ2-7 . TRBV6-6 ASSYPGQEQY
TRBJ2-1 . TRBV5-4 ASSMKDKYNEQF
TRBJ2-5 . TRBV18 ASSNTGTSGSPLQETQY
TRBJ2-3 once TRBV10-3 AISQGALLTDTQY
TRBJ2-5 . TRBV28 ASSFGRTQY
TRBJ1-2 once TRBV5-6 ASSVTANYGYT
TRBJ1-1 few TRBV27 ASSFYGEGTEAF
TRBJ1-3 . TRBV7-9 ASSFAGEFSGNTIY
TRBJ2-1 . TRBV20-1 SGQGNNEQF
TRBJ2-7 . TRBV7-2 ASSPRLAGVSEQY
TRBJ1-1 few TRBV5-1 ASSFQGTGDTEAF
TRBJ2-3 few TRBV19 AGTPLGLGPSTDTQY
TRBJ1-2 . TRBV7-6 ASSLVRGGGYT
TRBJ2-2 . TRBV5-1 ASSSLEGSGELF
TRBJ1-2 . TRBV7-9 ASSHLPGTLRPNYGYT
TRBJ2-7 . TRBV4-1 ASSSWDRQYEQY
TRBJ2-1 few TRBV7-3 ASSLKGTVTYNEQF
TRBJ2-7 . TRBV9 ASSVEGSVYSEQY